This TCR beta chain was sequenced for a study of identical twins. Findings of the study overall: Cord blood beta clonotypes that were abundant carried fewer insertions, and memory repertoires showed no such trend.

Germline CDR1 reads SGHRS; CDR2 reads YFSETQ. The CDR3 is made up of 13 amino acids. V was cut by 1 base and J by 5 bases, with 9 bases left in between. TCRdb re-called the 5' RACE reads with MiXCR, one entry per CDR3 protein. The sample lists 1.5 million or so distinct CDR3 sequences, about 32% seen once, with around 0.3% in the top ten. On this clonotype itself: Its specificity is not known.

The J gene is TRBJ1-1, the V gene TRBV5-1, with D possibly being TRBD1 (5 bases). The source of this sequence is a newborn girl in good health. The sample consisted of cord blood. In DNA, the CDR3 is TGCGCCAGCAGCTTGATTCAGGGAACTGAAGCTTTCTTT. The encoded protein is CASSLIQGTEAFF.